This TCR beta chain is from a study of shared clonotypes between healthy human individuals. Study results and limitations: For sorted subsets, rarefaction showed incomplete sequencing despite large depth.

The CDR3 has 14 amino acids. The V end lost 5 bases, the J end lost 7 bases, and 17 bases lay between the germline ends. Germline V gene data show CDR1 as MGHDK and CDR2 as SYGVNS. CD8 cells regarded as naive lacked CD45RO, were positively chosen for CCR7, and omitted terminally differentiated effector memory CD45RA+ cells. Healthy HIV-negative adults with no recent acute infections or vaccinations were recruited as donors. Here immunoSEQ multiplex PCR was the method, and the copy in TCRdb shows in-frame clones only, minus some. In the table there are hundreds of thousands of clones, roughly 98% of which are singletons. As regards this clone: What it recognizes is unknown.

This sequence joins TRBV25-1 and TRBJ2-5; D is undetermined. The TCR originated in a man aged 25 to 40 in good health. Input material: naive CD8+ T cells sorted from blood. CDR3 sequence (DNA): TGTGCCAGCAGTCCTGTCAAGGGTTCGGGGACCCAGTACTTC. Encoded protein: CASSPVKGSGTQYF.